This T cell receptor beta chain was identified during a study of CD8 T cells in ankylosing spondylitis. The CDR3 extends over 17 amino acids. Germline V gene data show CDR1 as SGDLS and CDR2 as YYNGEE. Trimming removed 0 bases at V and 8 bases at J, with 21 bases between. TCRdb reprocessed the 5' RACE reads via MiXCR and lists one record per CDR3 protein. This sample yields some 7,000 distinct CDR3 sequences, of which approximately 2.9% are seen a single time; 35% to 40% belongs to the top ten. There are many counts of this clonotype. The sequencing input was blood, either unsorted or a sorted T cell fraction (not recorded which). This TCR was recovered from a female donor with ankylosing spondylitis or in good health (not recorded which). The rearrangement uses TRBV9 and TRBJ2-1, with D perhaps matching TRBD2 (5 bases). The CDR3 nucleotides are TGTGCCAGCAGCGTAGATCCAGCGGACTCCTTCGGTGATGAGCAGTTCTTC. As protein: CASSVDPADSFGDEQFF.